A selection of T cell receptor beta chains follows, all from one sample in a study of T cell responses to AZD1222 COVID-19 vaccine. The table came from immunoSEQ multiplex PCR; TCRdb's copy has only in-frame clones and leaves some out. Of 75,000 to 100,000 clones in the sample, roughly nine tenths were seen once. Sequencing was performed on peripheral blood, taken on day 0 of AZD1222 vaccination. The source of these receptors is an adult in good health. Both conserved end residues are part of each CDR3. Each record gives: J gene, V gene, clone size, D gene, CDR3 protein, CDR3 DNA. The D gene is left open where the match is weak. Size is stated for part of the rows, as once, few or many counts, or as a class when the clone is expanded.

TRBJ1-5,TRBV12-3/TRBV12-4,once,-,CASSVRYQPQHF,TGTGCCAGCAGCGTAAGGTATCAGCCCCAGCATTTT
TRBJ2-7,TRBV13,-,-,CASSLFHEQYF,TGTGCCAGCAGCTTATTCCACGAGCAGTACTTC
TRBJ1-6,TRBV6-5,-,TRBD1,CASSYGGQGNSPLHF,TGTGCCAGCAGTTACGGGGGACAGGGAAATTCACCCCTCCACTTT
TRBJ2-1,TRBV3-1/TRBV3-2,-,-,CASSRQGRNSYNEQFF,TGTGCCAGCAGCCGGCAGGGTCGCAACTCCTACAATGAGCAGTTCTTC
TRBJ1-5,TRBV5-1,-,-,CASSLHGAGNQPQHF,TGCGCCAGCAGCTTGCATGGGGCCGGCAATCAGCCCCAGCATTTT
TRBJ1-4,TRBV6-1,-,TRBD1,CASSPGTGFNEKLFF,TGTGCCAGCAGTCCCGGGACAGGGTTTAATGAAAAACTGTTTTTT
TRBJ1-1,TRBV5-1,-,-,CASSLRGGFEAFF,TGCGCCAGCAGCTTAAGAGGGGGTTTTGAAGCTTTCTTT
TRBJ1-2,TRBV4-3,-,-,CASSQEIATVYGYTF,TGCGCCAGCAGCCAAGAAATAGCCACCGTTTATGGCTACACCTTC
TRBJ2-7,TRBV4-3,-,-,CASSQGTTGDYEQYF,TGCGCCAGCAGCCAAGGAACAACAGGCGACTACGAGCAGTACTTC
TRBJ1-2,TRBV11-3,-,TRBD1,CASSLDLGGDFRRGYTF,TGTGCCAGCAGCTTAGATCTAGGGGGCGATTTCCGAAGAGGCTACACCTTC
TRBJ1-5,TRBV2,-,-,CASSELGDSNQPQHF,TGTGCCAGCAGTGAACTGGGGGATAGCAATCAGCCCCAGCATTTT
TRBJ1-1,TRBV7-9,-,-,CASSLRDWRAMNTEAFF,TGTGCCAGCAGCCTAAGGGATTGGCGGGCAATGAACACTGAAGCTTTCTTT
TRBJ2-7,TRBV7-3,-,-,CASSLSSVGSYEQYF,TGTGCCAGCAGCTTATCCAGTGTGGGGTCCTACGAGCAGTACTTC
TRBJ2-5,TRBV4-2,-,-,CASSQEGARGQETQYF,TGTGCCAGCAGCCAAGAAGGGGCTAGAGGACAAGAGACCCAGTACTTC
TRBJ2-2,TRBV9,-,-,CASSILGGELFF,TGTGCCAGCAGCATCCTCGGGGGGGAGCTGTTTTTT
TRBJ1-1,TRBV2,-,-,CASSGNFWVALNTEAFF,TGTGCCAGCAGTGGAAATTTTTGGGTCGCTCTAAACACTGAAGCTTTCTTT
TRBJ1-3,TRBV6-5,-,TRBD1,CASSYNRDRGAIYF,TGTGCCAGCAGCTATAACCGGGACAGGGGGGCCATATATTTT
TRBJ1-1,TRBV5-1,once,-,CASSREGGRNTEAFF,TGCGCCAGCAGCAGGGAGGGCGGAAGGAACACTGAAGCTTTCTTT
TRBJ1-2,TRBV6-2/TRBV6-3,-,-,CASSYARQAYGYTF,TGTGCCAGCAGTTACGCCCGGCAGGCTTACGGCTACACCTTC
TRBJ1-2,TRBV2,-,-,CASSPRTANYGYTF,TGTGCCAGCAGTCCCAGGACAGCTAACTATGGCTACACCTTC
TRBJ1-6,TRBV18,-,TRBD1,CASSARDSSYNSPLHF,TGTGCCAGCTCAGCTCGGGACAGCTCCTATAATTCACCCCTCCACTTT
TRBJ2-2,TRBV4-3,-,TRBD1,CASSQLSTDSFGTVGELFF,TGCGCCAGCAGCCAACTAAGTACCGACAGTTTTGGGACAGTTGGGGAGCTGTTTTTT
TRBJ1-2,TRBV14,-,-,CASSQDFLQGRGYTF,TGTGCCAGCAGCCAAGATTTCTTACAGGGAAGAGGCTACACCTTC
TRBJ1-2,TRBV2,-,TRBD1,CASSEGQGAHYGYTF,TGTGCCAGCAGTGAAGGTCAGGGGGCGCACTATGGCTACACCTTC
TRBJ2-1,TRBV24-1,-,-,CATSDLGIRLFF,TGTGCCACCAGTGATTTGGGGATCAGGCTCTTCTTC
TRBJ1-2,TRBV3-1/TRBV3-2,-,-,CASSHRDSRNGYTF,TGTGCCAGCAGCCACCGGGATTCAAGGAATGGCTACACCTTC
TRBJ1-2,TRBV4-1,-,-,CASSQGVGAFTNYGYTF,TGCGCCAGCAGCCAAGGCGTAGGAGCTTTCACTAACTATGGCTACACCTTC
TRBJ2-5,TRBV12-3/TRBV12-4,-,-,CASSLGRDETQYF,TGTGCCAGCAGTTTAGGCAGGGACGAGACCCAGTACTTC
TRBJ2-7,TRBV5-1,-,-,CASSASLRLDYEQYF,TGCGCCAGCAGCGCCAGTCTCAGGTTGGACTACGAGCAGTACTTC
TRBJ2-7,TRBV14,-,-,CASSQIGQNPYEQYF,TGTGCCAGCAGCCAGATCGGACAGAACCCCTACGAGCAGTACTTC
TRBJ1-5,TRBV10-3,-,-,CAISLDGNQPQHF,TGTGCCATCAGCTTGGACGGTAATCAGCCCCAGCATTTT
TRBJ2-1,TRBV9,-,-,CASSVEGTYNEQFF,TGTGCCAGCAGCGTAGAAGGGACCTACAATGAGCAGTTCTTC
TRBJ2-5,TRBV19,-,-,CASSIGRNQETQYF,TGTGCCAGTAGTATAGGACGGAACCAAGAGACCCAGTACTTC
TRBJ2-7,TRBV28,-,-,CASTASGTKQYF,TGTGCCAGCACGGCCTCGGGTACCAAGCAGTACTTC
TRBJ2-3,TRBV19,-,TRBD1,CASSYRRGQGADTQYF,TGTGCCAGTAGTTATAGACGGGGACAGGGGGCAGATACGCAGTATTTT
TRBJ1-1,TRBV11-2,-,-,CASSLRSRRTEAFF,TGTGCCAGCAGCTTAAGGTCCCGTAGAACTGAAGCTTTCTTT
TRBJ1-2,TRBV12-3/TRBV12-4,-,-,CASSLGLSYGYTF,TGTGCCAGCAGTTTAGGTCTTTCGTATGGCTACACCTTC
TRBJ1-2,TRBV5-1,-,TRBD1,CASSLTGGGGGGGYTF,TGCGCCAGCAGCTTGACCGGAGGAGGGGGCGGTGGTGGCTACACCTTC
TRBJ2-7,TRBV18,-,TRBD1,CASSPQTGKGLEQYF,TGTGCCAGCTCACCACAGACAGGGAAGGGGCTCGAGCAGTACTTC
TRBJ1-1,TRBV6-5,-,-,CASSYSAGLGSEAFF,TGTGCCAGCAGTTACTCTGCAGGGTTGGGATCTGAAGCTTTCTTT
TRBJ2-7,TRBV6-5,-,-,CASSYSYSAVGEQYF,TGTGCCAGCAGTTACTCTTACTCAGCTGTAGGCGAGCAGTACTTC
TRBJ2-1,TRBV5-1,-,-,CASSFSDNEQFF,TGCGCCAGCAGCTTTAGCGACAATGAGCAGTTCTTC
TRBJ1-1,TRBV5-4,-,-,CASSLGTWQGNTEAFF,TGTGCCAGCAGCTTGGGGACGTGGCAGGGGAACACTGAAGCTTTCTTT
TRBJ2-3,TRBV7-2,-,TRBD2,CASSFPPWSSGPSTDTQYF,TGTGCCAGCAGCTTCCCCCCTTGGTCTAGCGGGCCTAGCACAGATACGCAGTATTTT
TRBJ2-2,TRBV5-4,once,TRBD2,CASSPRWAGGKNTGELFF,TGTGCCAGCAGCCCCCGTTGGGCGGGGGGCAAGAACACCGGGGAGCTGTTTTTT
TRBJ2-3,TRBV12-3/TRBV12-4,few,-,CASSFTGDTQYF,TGTGCCAGCAGCTTCACAGGGGATACGCAGTATTTT
TRBJ1-1,TRBV28,-,-,CASSQGLGAFF,TGTGCCAGCAGCCAAGGACTGGGAGCTTTCTTT
TRBJ1-5,TRBV7-2,-,-,CASSPRREMNSNQPQHF,TGTGCCAGCAGCCCCCGACGGGAGATGAATAGCAATCAGCCCCAGCATTTT
TRBJ2-4,TRBV30,-,-,CAWSLGAKNIQYF,TGTGCCTGGTCGTTAGGGGCCAAAAACATTCAGTACTTC
TRBJ1-3,TRBV6-4,-,-,CASSAGHGFGNTIYF,TGTGCCAGCAGTGCGGGACATGGCTTTGGAAACACCATATATTTT
TRBJ1-2,TRBV3-1/TRBV3-2,-,-,CASSQGGNLYGYTF,TGTGCCAGCAGCCAAGGTGGAAACCTCTATGGCTACACCTTC